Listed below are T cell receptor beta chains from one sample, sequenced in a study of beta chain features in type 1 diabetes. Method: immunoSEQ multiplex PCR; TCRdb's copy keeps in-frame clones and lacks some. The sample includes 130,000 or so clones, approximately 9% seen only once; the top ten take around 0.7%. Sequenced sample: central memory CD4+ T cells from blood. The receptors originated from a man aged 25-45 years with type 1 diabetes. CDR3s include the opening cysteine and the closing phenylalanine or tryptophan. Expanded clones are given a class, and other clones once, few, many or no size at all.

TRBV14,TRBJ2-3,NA,CASSRRGQHTDTQYF
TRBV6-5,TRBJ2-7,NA,CASSYSPRSEQYF
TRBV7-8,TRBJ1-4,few,CASRLSATTNEKLFF
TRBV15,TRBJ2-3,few,CATSRDLGAGSATDTQYF
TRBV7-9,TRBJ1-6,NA,CASSRPDGNNSPLHF
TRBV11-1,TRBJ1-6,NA,CASSKTRDFVNSPLHF
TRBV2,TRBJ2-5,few,CASGQVQETQYF
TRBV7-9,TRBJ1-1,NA,CASSGSGQGVSEAFF
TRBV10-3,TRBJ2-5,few,CAIGAGKETQYF
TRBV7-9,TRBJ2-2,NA,CASSLVGELFF
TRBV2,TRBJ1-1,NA,CASTNEGTSEAFF
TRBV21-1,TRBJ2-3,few,CASSKEGRAPLAHHTQYF
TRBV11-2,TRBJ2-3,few,CASSPRYDTQYF
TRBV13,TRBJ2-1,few,CASSLTEVFNEQFF
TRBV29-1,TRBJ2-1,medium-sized,CSGKNRDTYNEQFF
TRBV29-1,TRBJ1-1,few,CSVAQGWGMNTEAFF